This T cell receptor beta chain was profiled in a study of blood T cell repertoires in COVID-19. Some clones are missing from TCRdb's copy, which holds only in-frame ones; the method was immunoSEQ multiplex PCR. The sample contains some 370,000 clones, around 87% of which appear only once. This CDR3 has 16 amino acids. From germline, CDR1 is KGHSH and CDR2 LQKENI. After removal of 5 bases from V and 0 bases from J, the junction contained 8 bases not matched to a gene. The sequenced sample consisted of peripheral blood. This sequence was found in a woman aged 25 to 39 with COVID-19, enrolled during active disease. The chain links TRBV18 to TRBJ1-1, with 8 bases that match TRBD1. CDR3 bases: TGTGCCAGCTCAGATACCGGGACAGGTTTGAACACTGAAGCTTTCTTT. Translation: CASSDTGTGLNTEAFF. Full variable domain (remainder filled in from reference TRBV18 and TRBJ1-1): NAGVMQNPRHLVRRRGQEARLRCSPMKGHSHVYWYRQLPEEGLKFMVYLQKENIIDESGMPKERFSAEFPKEGPSILRIQQVVRGDSAAYFCASSDTGTGLNTEAFFGQGTRLTVV.